This T cell receptor (beta chain) stems from a study of CD8 T cells in Susac syndrome. Background on the study: When their blood was taken, patients with Susac syndrome were therapy-naive, taking corticosteroids, or taking intravenous immunoglobulin alone.

The CDR3 has 14 residues. The germline CDR1 and CDR2 sequences are MNHEY and SVGAGI. V trimming: 0 bases; J trimming: 5 bases; junction bases outside the gene matches: 2. CD8+ and CD4+ blood T cells underwent TCR beta sequencing. Negative isolation yielded CD4+ and CD8+ T cells, and FACS enriched TEMRA cells. Reverse transcription used roughly 0.45 to 1 ug RNA and random hexamers. The amplification used immunoSEQ multiplex PCR on TCR beta CDR3; it spanned 54 Vbeta and 13 Jbeta. TCRdb used MiXCR to reprocess the immunoSEQ multiplex PCR reads, holding one entry per CDR3 protein. The table shows tens of thousands of distinct CDR3 sequences, with about 96% occurring only once.

The chain carries TRBV6-5 and TRBJ2-5; 8 positions match TRBD1. Material for sequencing was CD8+ T cells from PBMCs. The receptor was derived from a human donor with Susac syndrome. DNA for the CDR3: TGTGCCAGCAGTTACTCGACAGGGGTCGAGACCCAGTACTTC. Translation gives CASSYSTGVETQYF.